Below are 14 T cell receptor beta chains sequenced from a single sample in a study of tumor and adjacent non-tumor tissue in lung cancer. The library came from three nested PCR rounds adapted from ARM-PCR protocols. TCRdb fed the multiplex PCR reads into MiXCR, producing one record per CDR3 protein. The table lists more than 85,000 distinct CDR3 sequences, over 55% of them singletons. No cell sorting was done before RNA was extracted from the tissue. This non-tumor lung sample came from over 3 cm beyond the tumor edge. Input material: distant non-tumor lung tissue. All receptors come from a man aged 30-40 years with non-small cell lung cancer.

Concerning this clonotype: A much larger clone sits a single nucleotide away, making a read error possible. The V and J genes are TRBV12-5 and TRBJ2-5; D is ambiguous. The germline V gene has CDR1 LGHNT and CDR2 FRNRAP. The CDR3 has 14 amino acids. With 0 bases removed from V and 5 bases from J, the gap between germline ends came to 10 bases. The CDR3 DNA sequence: TGTGCTAGTGGTTTGGTCGAGAGTTGGGAGACCCAGTACTTC. Protein: CASGLVESWETQYF.

The chain uses TRBV11-2 and TRBJ2-2; D could derive from TRBD1 or TRBD2 (5 bases each). Trimming removed 1 base from V and 6 bases from J, with 15 bases in between. The CDR3 spans 16 residues. Germline CDR1 SGHAT, CDR2 FQNNGV. CDR3 sequence: CASSLGGIGLAGELFF. The CDR3 coding sequence is TGTGCCAGCAGCTTAGGGGGGATAGGGTTGGCCGGGGAGCTGTTTTTT.

This clonotype was counted many times. The chain is built from TRBV12-3 or TRBV12-4 and TRBJ1-1; D remains ambiguous. The CDR3 length is 14 residues. V gave up 7 bases and J gave up 0 bases, with 12 bases separating them. The CDR3: CASTVRLMNTEAFF. In nucleotides, the CDR3 is TGTGCCAGCACCGTCAGGCTCATGAACACTGAAGCTTTCTTT.

For this clonotype: Possible read error: a much larger clone is one base away. The chain uses TRBV28 and TRBJ2-1; a possible D gene is TRBD2 (6 bases). This CDR3 is 15 amino acids long. Germline V CDR1 and CDR2: MDHEN, SYDVKM. The CDR3 here is CAGSLIGGSYNEQFF. The DNA of the CDR3 is TGTGCCGGCAGTTTAATCGGGGGCTCCTACAATGAGCAGTTCTTC.

Remarks on this clonotype: With a much larger clone just one base away, this may be a read error. V gene TRBV30 combines with J gene TRBJ2-1; 7 bases line up with TRBD2. Germline V gene sequence: CDR1 GTSNPN, CDR2 SVGIG (reference sequence). This CDR3 is built from 15 residues. The CDR3 protein is CAWSVQSGNYNEQLF. CDR3 sequence (DNA): TGTGCCTGGAGTGTACAAAGCGGGAACTACAATGAGCAGCTCTTC.

Remarks on this clonotype: A much larger clone sits a single nucleotide away, making a read error possible. The chain recombines TRBV12-5 with TRBJ2-1, with D hard to call. Germline V gene sequence: CDR1 LGHNT, CDR2 FRNRAP. The CDR3 spans 13 residues. CDR3 sequence (DNA): TGTGCTAGTGGTTTGTTACAGTACAATAAGCAGTTCTTC. It encodes CASGLLQYNKQFF.

This clonotype came up many times. J is TRBJ2-1 and V is TRBV6-2 or TRBV6-3; 8 nucleotides align to TRBD2. CDR1 MNHEY and CDR2 SVGEGT come from the germline V gene. Trimming cost V 5 bases and J 6 bases; bases outside gene matches: 6. This CDR3 region has 14 residues. CDR3 bases: TGTGCCAGCAGTATACGGGAGGGCCCCAATGAGCAGTTCTTC. It specifies CASSIREGPNEQFF.

This clonotype occurred a few times. The missing conserved phenylalanine or tryptophan at the end of this CDR3 makes a read error likely. No DNA is shown, since the ends of the CDR3 on it are uncertain; the CDR3 is the one TCRdb lists. The chain links TRBV11-3 to TRBJ2-1; TRBD1 is the table's D call and was not checked against the DNA. Germline V gene sequence: CDR1 SGHNT, CDR2 YENEEA. The CDR3 has 16 residues if both end residues are counted. CDR3 protein: CASSLRVGGSYNELFI.

On this clonotype: At one of its ends the junction is not consistent with the germline gene, which may arise from a read error. The CDR3 coding sequence is TGTGCCAGCAGCCTAGGTCCAGGAGCCTATGAGCAGTACTTC. The encoded protein is CASSLGPGAYEQYF. The chain uses TRBV11-3 and TRBJ2-7; D is unresolved. This CDR3 spans 14 amino acids. Germline-derived CDR1 and CDR2 are SGHNT and YENEEA.

With respect to this clonotype: The germline gene is not matched at one end of the junction; a read error may be the cause. The V and J genes are TRBV6-1 and TRBJ2-5, with D maybe TRBD2 (5 bases). The CDR3 sequence is 15 residues long. From germline, CDR1 is MNHNS and CDR2 SASEGT. The CDR3 nucleotides read TGTGCCAGCAGTGAAGCGAGGGCAGCAAGGGAGACCCAGCACTTC. It translates to CASSEARAARETQHF.

This clonotype has a single count. A junction boundary mismatches the germline segment, possibly from a read error. The chain uses TRBV11-2 and TRBJ2-3; possibly TRBD2 for D (5 bases). CDR1 and CDR2 (germline): SGHAT, FQNNGV. There are 16 residues in the CDR3. The CDR3 region is CTSSFSGSFITDTQYF. CDR3 in DNA: TGTACCAGCAGCTTCTCGGGAAGCTTTATCACAGATACGCAGTATTTT.

This clonotype was seen many times. This sequence joins TRBV5-4 and TRBJ1-2; D is uncertain. This CDR3 region has 14 residues. Trimming left V 2 bases short and J 3 bases short, with 11 bases between. Per germline, CDR1 SGHNT and CDR2 YYREEE (reference sequence). The CDR3 DNA reads as TGTGCCAGCAGCTTCTCAGCGGGTGACTATGGCTACACCTTC. Protein: CASSFSAGDYGYTF.

As regards this clonotype: The conserved phenylalanine or tryptophan normally closing the CDR3 is absent here, so this likely arose from a read error. Because the CDR3's place on the DNA is in doubt, the DNA is left out and the CDR3 is given as listed by TCRdb. The chain joins TRBV20-1 to TRBJ2-1; TRBD2 was called by the table and not checked on the DNA. Germline V lookup: CDR1 DFQATT, CDR2 SNEGSKA (reference sequence). The CDR3 is 15 amino acids in total, end residues counted. This CDR3 reads CSALTGTSVLHERLL.

Details on this clonotype: A much larger clone lies one base from this, so it may be a read error. The chain employs TRBV4-2 and TRBJ1-2; maybe TRBD1 (6 bases). This CDR3 has 15 amino acids. Germline V gives CDR1 LGHNA, CDR2 YNFKEQ. The CDR3 region has the DNA TGTGCCAACAGCCAAGGGTTGCGGGGGGCCTATGGCTACACCTTC. Encoded protein: CANSQGLRGAYGYTF.